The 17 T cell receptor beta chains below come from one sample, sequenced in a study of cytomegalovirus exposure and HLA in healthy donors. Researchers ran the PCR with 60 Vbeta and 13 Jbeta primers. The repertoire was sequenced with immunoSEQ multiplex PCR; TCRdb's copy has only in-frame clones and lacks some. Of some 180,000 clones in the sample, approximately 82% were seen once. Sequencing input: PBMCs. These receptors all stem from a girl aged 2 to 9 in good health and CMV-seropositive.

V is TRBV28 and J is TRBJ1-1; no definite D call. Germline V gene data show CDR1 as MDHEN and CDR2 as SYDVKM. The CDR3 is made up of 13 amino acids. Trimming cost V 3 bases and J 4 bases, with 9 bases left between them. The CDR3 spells CASSFVWSTEAFF. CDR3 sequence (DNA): TGTGCCAGCAGTTTTGTATGGAGCACTGAAGCTTTCTTT.

The CDR3 spells CAWSVQITDTQYF. As DNA, the CDR3 is TGTGCCTGGAGTGTACAGATCACAGATACGCAGTATTTT. The chain has TRBV30 and TRBJ2-3; D remains unclear. Germline V lookup: CDR1 GTSNPN, CDR2 SVGIG (reference sequence). This CDR3 region has 13 residues. V lost 0 bases and J lost 2, with 6 bases in between. Combining the CDR3 with reference TRBV30 and TRBJ2-3 gives the whole variable domain SQTIHQWPATLVQPVGSPLSLECTVEGTSNPNLYWYRQAAGRGLQLLFYSVGIGQISSEVPQNLSASRPQDRQFILSSKKLLLSDSGFYLCAWSVQITDTQYFGPGTRLTVL.

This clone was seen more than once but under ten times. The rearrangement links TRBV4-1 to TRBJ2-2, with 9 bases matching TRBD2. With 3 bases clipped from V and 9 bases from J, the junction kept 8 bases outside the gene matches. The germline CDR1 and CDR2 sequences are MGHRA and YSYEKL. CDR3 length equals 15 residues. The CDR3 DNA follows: TGCGCCAGCAGCCACATTAGCGGGAGTATTCGGGAGCTGTTTTTT. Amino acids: CASSHISGSIRELFF.

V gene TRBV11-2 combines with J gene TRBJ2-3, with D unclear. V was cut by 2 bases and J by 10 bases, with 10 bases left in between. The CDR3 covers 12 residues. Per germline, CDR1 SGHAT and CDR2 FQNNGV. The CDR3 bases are TGTGCCAGCAGCTTAAGCACCTTGGCGCAGTATTTT. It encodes CASSLSTLAQYF.

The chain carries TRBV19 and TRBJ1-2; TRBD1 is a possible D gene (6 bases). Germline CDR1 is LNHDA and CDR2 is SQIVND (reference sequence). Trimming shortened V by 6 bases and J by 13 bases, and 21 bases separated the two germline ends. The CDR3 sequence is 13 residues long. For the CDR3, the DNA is TGTGCCAGTAGACCCCCCACAGGGAAACTATCCACCTTC. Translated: CASRPPTGKLSTF.

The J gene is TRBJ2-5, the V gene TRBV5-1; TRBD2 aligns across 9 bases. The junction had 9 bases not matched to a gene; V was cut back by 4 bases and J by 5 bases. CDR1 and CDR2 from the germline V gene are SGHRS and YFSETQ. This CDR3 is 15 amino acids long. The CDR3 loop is CASSDPSGIRETQYF. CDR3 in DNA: TGCGCCAGCAGCGATCCTAGCGGGATCAGGGAGACCCAGTACTTC. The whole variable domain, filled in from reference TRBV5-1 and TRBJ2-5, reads KAGVTQTPRYLIKTRGQQVTLSCSPISGHRSVSWYQQTPGQGLQFLFEYFSETQRNKGNFPGRFSGRQFSNSRSEMNVSTLELGDSALYLCASSDPSGIRETQYFGPGTRLLVL.

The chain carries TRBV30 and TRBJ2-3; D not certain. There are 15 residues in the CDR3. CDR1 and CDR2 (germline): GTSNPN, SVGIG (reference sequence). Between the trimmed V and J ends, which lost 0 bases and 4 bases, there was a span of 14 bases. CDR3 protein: CAWSVRLLPADTQYF. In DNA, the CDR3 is TGTGCCTGGAGTGTGAGACTGCTTCCCGCAGATACGCAGTATTTT.

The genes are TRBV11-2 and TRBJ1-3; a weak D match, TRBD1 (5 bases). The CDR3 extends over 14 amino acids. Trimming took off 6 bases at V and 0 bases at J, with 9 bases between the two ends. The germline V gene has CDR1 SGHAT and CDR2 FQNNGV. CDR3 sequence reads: CASSQGLSGNTIYF. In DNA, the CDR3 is TGTGCCAGCAGTCAGGGCCTCTCTGGAAACACCATATATTTT.

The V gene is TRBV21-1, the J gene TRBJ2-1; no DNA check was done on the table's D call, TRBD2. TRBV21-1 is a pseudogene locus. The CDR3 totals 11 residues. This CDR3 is CASSTRMEQFF. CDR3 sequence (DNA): TGTGCCAGCAGCACGCGGATGGAGCAGTTCTTC.

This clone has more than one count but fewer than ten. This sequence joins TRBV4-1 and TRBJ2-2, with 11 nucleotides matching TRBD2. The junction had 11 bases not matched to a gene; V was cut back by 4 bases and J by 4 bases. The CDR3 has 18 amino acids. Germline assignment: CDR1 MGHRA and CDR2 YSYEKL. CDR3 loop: CASSPPGSGRVSTGELFF. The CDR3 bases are TGCGCCAGCAGCCCCCCGGGTAGCGGGAGGGTGAGCACCGGGGAGCTGTTTTTT.

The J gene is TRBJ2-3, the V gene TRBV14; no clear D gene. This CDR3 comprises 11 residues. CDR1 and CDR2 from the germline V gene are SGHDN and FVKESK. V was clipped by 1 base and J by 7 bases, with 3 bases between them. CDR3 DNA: TGTGCCAGCAGCCAAGTTAATACGCAGTATTTT. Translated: CASSQVNTQYF.

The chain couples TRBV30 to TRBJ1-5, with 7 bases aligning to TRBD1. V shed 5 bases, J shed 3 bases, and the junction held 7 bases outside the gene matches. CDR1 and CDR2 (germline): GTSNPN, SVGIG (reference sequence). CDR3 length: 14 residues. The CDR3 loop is CAWGPDRDNQPQHF. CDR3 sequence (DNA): TGTGCCTGGGGGCCTGACAGGGACAATCAGCCCCAGCATTTT.

CDR3 loop: CASSFEARVDYGYTF. The CDR3 DNA reads TGCGCCAGCAGCTTCGAAGCTCGAGTCGACTATGGCTACACCTTC. The chain links TRBV5-1 to TRBJ1-2; unclear D gene. Germline values: CDR1 SGHRS, CDR2 YFSETQ. Trimming stripped 2 bases from V and 3 bases from J, with 14 bases between. The CDR3 is 15 residues long.

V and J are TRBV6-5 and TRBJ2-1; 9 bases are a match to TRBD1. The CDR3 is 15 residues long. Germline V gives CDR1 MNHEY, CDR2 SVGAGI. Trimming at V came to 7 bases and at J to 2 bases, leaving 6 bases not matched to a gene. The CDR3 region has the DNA TGTGCCAGCACCTCCCGGGACAGGGCCTACAATGAGCAGTTCTTC. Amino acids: CASTSRDRAYNEQFF.

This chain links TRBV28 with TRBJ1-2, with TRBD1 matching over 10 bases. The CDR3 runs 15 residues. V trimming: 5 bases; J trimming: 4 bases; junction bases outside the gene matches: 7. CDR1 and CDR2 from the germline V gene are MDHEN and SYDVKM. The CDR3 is CASSQPTGGSYGYTF. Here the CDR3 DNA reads TGTGCCAGCAGTCAACCGACAGGGGGCTCCTATGGCTACACCTTC.

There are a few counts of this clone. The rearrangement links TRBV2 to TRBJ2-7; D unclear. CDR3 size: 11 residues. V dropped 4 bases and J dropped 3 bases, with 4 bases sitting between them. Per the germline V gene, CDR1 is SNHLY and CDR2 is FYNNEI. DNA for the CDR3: TGTGCCAGCAGTGCTAACTACGAGCAGTACTTC. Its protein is CASSANYEQYF.

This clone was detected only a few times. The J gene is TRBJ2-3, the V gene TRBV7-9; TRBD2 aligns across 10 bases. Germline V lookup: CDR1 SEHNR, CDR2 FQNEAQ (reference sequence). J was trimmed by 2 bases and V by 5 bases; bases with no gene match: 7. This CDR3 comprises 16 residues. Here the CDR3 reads CASSKGLAGATDTQYF. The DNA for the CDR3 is TGTGCCAGCAGCAAGGGGCTAGCGGGAGCCACAGATACGCAGTATTTT.